A selection of T cell receptor beta chains follows, all from one sample in a study of Graves' ophthalmopathy and Graves' hyperthyroidism. TCRdb re-called the multiplex PCR reads through MiXCR, storing one row per CDR3 protein. The top ten clones hold 35% to 55% of a sample with 200,000 to 250,000 distinct CDR3 sequences, roughly 21% of them seen once. Sample: peripheral blood. The receptors were sampled from a woman between 50 and 59 years old with Graves' ophthalmopathy. The CDR3 runs from the conserved cysteine through the conserved F or W. D genes are given only for firm matches. Some rows have no size entry. The others give once, few or many, or a class for an expanded clone.

len,j_gene,abundance,v_gene,d_gene,CDR3aa,CDR3nt
14,TRBJ2-7,many,TRBV5-1,.,CASSFGQAIYEQYF,TGCGCCAGCAGCTTTGGCCAGGCCATCTACGAGCAGTACTTC
18,TRBJ2-7,.,TRBV5-1,TRBD1,CASSFGYPNRGNSYEQYF,TGCGCCAGCAGCTTTGGGTATCCTAACAGGGGCAACTCCTACGAGCAGTACTTC
14,TRBJ1-1,many,TRBV28,TRBD1,CAGRTGGTNTEAFF,TGTGCCGGACGGACAGGGGGAACGAACACTGAAGCTTTCTTT
17,TRBJ2-7,many,TRBV11-2,TRBD2,CASSQQSGTSGIDEQYF,TGTGCCAGCAGCCAACAATCCGGGACTAGCGGGATAGACGAGCAGTACTTC
13,TRBJ1-2,many,TRBV7-2,.,CASSQTPGYGYTF,TGTGCCAGCAGCCAGACACCTGGCTATGGCTACACCTTC
13,TRBJ2-5,.,TRBV6-2/TRBV6-3,TRBD2,CASNERGWETQYF,TGTGCCAGCAATGAGCGGGGCTGGGAGACCCAGTACTTC
14,TRBJ1-1,few,TRBV20-1,.,CSARGRQVMTEAFF,TGCAGTGCTAGAGGCCGACAGGTAATGACTGAAGCTTTCTTT
13,TRBJ1-1,once,TRBV30,.,CAWSTPTLDEAFF,TGTGCCTGGAGTACCCCCACGTTGGATGAAGCTTTCTTT
15,TRBJ1-2,.,TRBV29-1,TRBD1,CSVEVRDRGDYGYTF,TGCAGCGTTGAAGTCCGGGACAGGGGGGACTATGGCTACACCTTC
15,TRBJ2-7,many,TRBV24-1,TRBD1,CATSDPGQDPPMLYF,TGTGCCACCAGTGATCCCGGACAGGACCCCCCGATGCTTTACTTC
13,TRBJ2-5,.,TRBV12-3/TRBV12-4,.,CASSLEDPGSQYF,TGTGCCAGCAGTTTAGAGGACCCGGGGTCCCAGTACTTC
13,TRBJ2-2,many,TRBV28,TRBD2,CASSSTGRGLAFF,TGTGCCAGCAGCTCGACAGGGAGGGGACTAGCGTTTTTT
17,TRBJ2-7,many,TRBV12-3/TRBV12-4,TRBD2,CASSPGTSGRAGSEQYF,TGTGCCAGCAGTCCCGGGACTAGCGGGAGGGCCGGGTCAGAGCAGTACTTC
16,TRBJ2-5,few,TRBV29-1,.,CSVEDTGKGAQETQYF,TGCAGCGTTGAAGATACGGGGAAGGGAGCCCAAGAGACCCAGTACTTC
15,TRBJ2-7,many,TRBV11-3,TRBD2,CASSLASGLAYEQYF,TGTGCCAGCAGCTTAGCCTCGGGACTAGCCTACGAGCAGTACTTC
12,TRBJ1-1,many,TRBV20-1,.,CSARTTNTEAFF,TGCAGTGCGAGGACAACGAACACTGAAGCTTTCTTT
15,TRBJ2-5,many,TRBV5-1,.,CASSTPTGLGETQYF,TGCGCCAGCAGCACCCCGACAGGCCTCGGGGAGACCCAGTACTTC
15,TRBJ2-5,few,TRBV5-5,TRBD1,CASSLPTGLQETQYF,TGTGCCAGCAGCTTGCCGACAGGGCTCCAAGAGACCCAGTACTTC
13,TRBJ2-7,many,TRBV30,TRBD1,CAWSGERGRLQYF,TGTGCCTGGAGTGGCGAAAGGGGGCGCCTTCAGTACTTC
14,TRBJ2-5,.,TRBV12-3/TRBV12-4,.,CASSPFLTEETQYF,TGTGCCAGCAGCCCCTTCCTCACGGAGGAGACCCAGTACTTC
14,TRBJ2-5,many,TRBV29-1,.,CSVARDRLQETQYF,TGCAGCGTCGCGCGGGACAGATTACAAGAGACCCAGTACTTC
15,TRBJ2-5,many,TRBV11-2,.,CASSLWAGDGETQYF,TGTGCCAGCAGCTTATGGGCCGGCGATGGGGAGACCCAGTACTTC
17,TRBJ1-5,many,TRBV12-3/TRBV12-4,.,CASSIKDNPYSNQPQHF,TGTGCCAGCAGCATAAAGGACAATCCCTATAGCAATCAGCCCCAGCATTTT